The clone carrying this T cell receptor (beta chain) appeared a single time. This could be a read error, since a much larger clone is one nucleotide away. The record originates from a study of patients and donors after allogeneic stem cell transplantation. The V gene lost 3 bases and the J gene lost 8 bases, with 4 bases spanning the gap. This CDR3 region has 11 residues. In TCRdb, the RT-PCR reads were re-called with MiXCR into one record per CDR3 protein. Of approximately 150,000 distinct CDR3 sequences listed, about two fifths are singletons. The rearrangement uses TRBV12-3 or TRBV12-4 and TRBJ1-4; D gene unclear. What was sequenced was blood, either unsorted or a sorted T cell fraction (not recorded which). The clonotype originates from a human donor who was either an allogeneic HSCT recipient or a stem cell or donor lymphocyte infusion donor (not recorded which). It is not recorded whose cells these are; they may come from a transplant donor. This chain's CDR3 is CASSFKEKLFF. The DNA of the CDR3 is TGTGCCAGCAGTTTTAAGGAAAAACTGTTTTTT.